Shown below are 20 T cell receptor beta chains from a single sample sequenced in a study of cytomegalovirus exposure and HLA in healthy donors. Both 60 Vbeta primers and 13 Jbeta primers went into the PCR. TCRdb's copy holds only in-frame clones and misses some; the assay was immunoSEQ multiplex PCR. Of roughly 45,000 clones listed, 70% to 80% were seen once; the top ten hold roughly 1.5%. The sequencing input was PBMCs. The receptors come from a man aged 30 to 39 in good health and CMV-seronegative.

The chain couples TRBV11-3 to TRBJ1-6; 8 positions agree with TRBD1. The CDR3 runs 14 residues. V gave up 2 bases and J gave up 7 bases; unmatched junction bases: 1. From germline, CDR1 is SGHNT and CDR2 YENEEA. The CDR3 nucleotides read TGTGCCAGCAGCTTACAGGGGGCGAATTCACCCCTCCACTTT. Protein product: CASSLQGANSPLHF.

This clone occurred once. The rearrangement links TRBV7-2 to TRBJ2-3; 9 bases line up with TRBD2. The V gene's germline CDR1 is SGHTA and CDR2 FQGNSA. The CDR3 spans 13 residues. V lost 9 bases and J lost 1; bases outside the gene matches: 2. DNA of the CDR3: TGTGCCAGTGGCGGGAGGGGCACAGATACGCAGTATTTT. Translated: CASGGRGTDTQYF. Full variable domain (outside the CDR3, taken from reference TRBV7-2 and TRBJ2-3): GAGVSQSPSNKVTEKGKDVELRCDPISGHTALYWYRQSLGQGLEFLIYFQGNSAPDKSGLPSDRFSAERTGGSVSTLTIQRTQQEDSAVYLCASGGRGTDTQYFGPGTRLTVL.

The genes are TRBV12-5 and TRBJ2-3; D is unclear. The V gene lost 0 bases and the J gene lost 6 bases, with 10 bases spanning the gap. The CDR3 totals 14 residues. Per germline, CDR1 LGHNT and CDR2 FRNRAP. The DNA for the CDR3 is TGTGCTAGTGGTTTGGTACAGAACCCGGATACGCAGTATTTT. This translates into CASGLVQNPDTQYF. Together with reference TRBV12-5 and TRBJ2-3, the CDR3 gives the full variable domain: DARVTQTPRHKVTEMGQEVTMRCQPILGHNTVFWYRQTMMQGLELLAYFRNRAPLDDSGMPKDRFSAEMPDATLATLKIQPSEPRDSAVYFCASGLVQNPDTQYFGPGTRLTVL.

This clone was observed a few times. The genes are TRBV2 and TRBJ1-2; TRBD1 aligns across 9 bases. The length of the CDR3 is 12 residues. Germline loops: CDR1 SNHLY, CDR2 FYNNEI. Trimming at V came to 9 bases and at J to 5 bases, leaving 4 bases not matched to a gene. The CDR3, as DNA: TGTGCCAGTCGGACAGGGGCATATGGCTACACCTTC. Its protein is CASRTGAYGYTF.

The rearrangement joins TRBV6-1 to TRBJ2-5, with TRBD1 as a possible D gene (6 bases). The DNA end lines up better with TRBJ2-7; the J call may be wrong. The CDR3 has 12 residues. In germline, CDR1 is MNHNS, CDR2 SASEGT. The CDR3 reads CASQGTTYEQYF. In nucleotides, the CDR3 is TGTGCCAGCCAGGGGACAACCTACGAGCAGTACTTC.

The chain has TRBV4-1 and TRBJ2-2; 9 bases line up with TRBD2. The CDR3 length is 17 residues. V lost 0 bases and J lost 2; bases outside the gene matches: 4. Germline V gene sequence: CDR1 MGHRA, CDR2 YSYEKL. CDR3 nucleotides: TGCGCCAGCAGCCAAGATCCTAGCGGGATAAACACCGGGGAGCTGTTTTTT. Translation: CASSQDPSGINTGELFF.

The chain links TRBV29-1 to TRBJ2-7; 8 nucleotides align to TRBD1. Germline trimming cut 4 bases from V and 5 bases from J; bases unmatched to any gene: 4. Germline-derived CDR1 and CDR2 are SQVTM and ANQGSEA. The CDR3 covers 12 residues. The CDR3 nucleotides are TGCAGCGTTGGGCAGGGGGCCGACGAGCAGTACTTC. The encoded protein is CSVGQGADEQYF.

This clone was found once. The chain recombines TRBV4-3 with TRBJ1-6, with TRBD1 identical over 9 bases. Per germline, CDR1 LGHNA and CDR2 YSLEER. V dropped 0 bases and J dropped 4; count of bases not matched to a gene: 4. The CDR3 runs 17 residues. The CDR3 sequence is CASSQDETGGYNSPLHF. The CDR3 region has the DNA TGCGCCAGCAGCCAAGATGAGACAGGGGGTTATAATTCACCCCTCCACTTT.

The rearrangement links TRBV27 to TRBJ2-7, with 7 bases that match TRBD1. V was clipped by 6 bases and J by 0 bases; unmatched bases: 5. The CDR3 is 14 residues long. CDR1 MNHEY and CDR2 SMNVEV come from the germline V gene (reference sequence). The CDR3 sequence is CASSRDSLSYEQYF. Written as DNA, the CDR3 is TGTGCCAGCAGCAGGGACAGCCTCTCCTACGAGCAGTACTTC.

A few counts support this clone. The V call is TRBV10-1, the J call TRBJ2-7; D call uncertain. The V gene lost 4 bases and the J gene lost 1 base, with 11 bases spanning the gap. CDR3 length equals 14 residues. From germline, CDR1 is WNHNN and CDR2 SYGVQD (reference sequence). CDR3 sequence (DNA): TGCGCCAGCAGTGTGGGCAGGTATTCCTACGAGCAGTACTTC. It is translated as CASSVGRYSYEQYF.

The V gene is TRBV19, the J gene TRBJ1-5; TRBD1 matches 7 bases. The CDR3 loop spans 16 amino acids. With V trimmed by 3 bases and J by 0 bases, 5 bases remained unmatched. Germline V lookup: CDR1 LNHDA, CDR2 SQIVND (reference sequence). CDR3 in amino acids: CASSIGTDFSNQPQHF. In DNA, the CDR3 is TGTGCCAGTAGTATCGGGACAGACTTTAGCAATCAGCCCCAGCATTTT.

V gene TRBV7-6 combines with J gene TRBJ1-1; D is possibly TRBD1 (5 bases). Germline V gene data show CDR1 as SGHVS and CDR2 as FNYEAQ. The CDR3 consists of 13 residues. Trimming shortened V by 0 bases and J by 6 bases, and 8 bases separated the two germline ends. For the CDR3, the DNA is TGTGCCAGCAGCTTAGCGCGGGGCTCTGAAGCTTTCTTT. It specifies CASSLARGSEAFF.

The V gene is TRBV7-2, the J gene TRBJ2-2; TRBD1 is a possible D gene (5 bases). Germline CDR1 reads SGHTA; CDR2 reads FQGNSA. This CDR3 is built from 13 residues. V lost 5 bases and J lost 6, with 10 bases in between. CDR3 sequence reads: CASSAGLAGELFF. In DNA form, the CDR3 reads TGTGCCAGCAGCGCAGGGCTGGCCGGGGAGCTGTTTTTT. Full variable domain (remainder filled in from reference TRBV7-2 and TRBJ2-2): GAGVSQSPSNKVTEKGKDVELRCDPISGHTALYWYRQSLGQGLEFLIYFQGNSAPDKSGLPSDRFSAERTGGSVSTLTIQRTQQEDSAVYLCASSAGLAGELFFGEGSRLTVL.

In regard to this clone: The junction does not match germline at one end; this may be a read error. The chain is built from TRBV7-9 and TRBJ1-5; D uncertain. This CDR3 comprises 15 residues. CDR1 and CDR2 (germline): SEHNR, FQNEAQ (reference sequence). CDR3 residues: CSSSSAEPGNQPQHF. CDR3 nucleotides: TGTTCCAGCAGCTCGGCGGAGCCGGGCAATCAGCCCCAGCATTTT.

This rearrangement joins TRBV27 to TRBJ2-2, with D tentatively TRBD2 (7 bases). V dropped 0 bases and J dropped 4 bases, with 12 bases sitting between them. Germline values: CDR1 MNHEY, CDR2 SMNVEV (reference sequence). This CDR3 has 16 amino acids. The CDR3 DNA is TGTGCCAGCAGTTTATCCGGGGGGCTGAGCACCGGGGAGCTGTTTTTT. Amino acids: CASSLSGGLSTGELFF.

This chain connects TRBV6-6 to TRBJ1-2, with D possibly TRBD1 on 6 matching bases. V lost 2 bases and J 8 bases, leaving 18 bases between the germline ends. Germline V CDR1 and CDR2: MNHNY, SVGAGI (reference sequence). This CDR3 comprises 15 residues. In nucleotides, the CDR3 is TGTGCCAGCAGTTACAACGATCTGGGGGCGGGCGGCTACACCTTC. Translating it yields CASSYNDLGAGGYTF.

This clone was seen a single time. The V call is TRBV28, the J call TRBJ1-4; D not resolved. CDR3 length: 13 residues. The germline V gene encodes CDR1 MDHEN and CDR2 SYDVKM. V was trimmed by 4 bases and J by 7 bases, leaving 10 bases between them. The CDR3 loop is CASSSRELEKLFF. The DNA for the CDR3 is TGTGCCAGCAGTTCCCGGGAACTTGAAAAACTGTTTTTT.

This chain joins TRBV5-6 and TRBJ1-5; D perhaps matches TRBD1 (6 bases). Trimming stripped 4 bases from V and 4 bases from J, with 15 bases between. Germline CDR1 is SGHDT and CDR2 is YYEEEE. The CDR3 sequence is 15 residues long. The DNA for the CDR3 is TGTGCCAGCAGCGTACGACAGGTAGGGAATCAGCCCCAGCATTTT. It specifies CASSVRQVGNQPQHF.

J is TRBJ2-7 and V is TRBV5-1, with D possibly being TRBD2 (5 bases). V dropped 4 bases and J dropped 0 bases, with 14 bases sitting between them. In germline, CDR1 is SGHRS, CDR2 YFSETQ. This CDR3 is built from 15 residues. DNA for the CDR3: TGCGCCAGCAGCGTAGGGAGACGGGACTCCTACGAGCAGTACTTC. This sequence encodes CASSVGRRDSYEQYF.

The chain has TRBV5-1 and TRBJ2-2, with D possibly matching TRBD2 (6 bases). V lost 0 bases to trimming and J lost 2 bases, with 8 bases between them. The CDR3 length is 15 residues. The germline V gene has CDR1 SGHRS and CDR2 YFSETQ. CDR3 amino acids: CASSLDGRNTGELFF. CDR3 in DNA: TGCGCCAGCAGCTTGGACGGGAGAAACACCGGGGAGCTGTTTTTT.